One sample yielded the 17 T cell receptor beta chains listed below, sequenced in a study of T-cell memory formation after mild COVID-19. Each CDR3 protein is one row after TCRdb ran MiXCR on the 5' RACE reads. The sample records 150,000 to 200,000 distinct CDR3 sequences, roughly 13% being singletons. The sequenced sample was PBMCs or a T cell subset sorted from them (not recorded which). The receptors originated from a man aged 18 to 35 who had mild COVID-19 (a few samples of this study predate the infection). Cell type and time point are not known.

A few counts support this clonotype. The chain carries TRBV9 and TRBJ1-2; a possible D gene is TRBD1 (6 bases). The CDR3 is made up of 14 amino acids. CDR1 and CDR2 (germline): SGDLS, YYNGEE. V shed 3 bases and J shed 7 bases, with 16 bases lying between them. CDR3 sequence reads: CASSARSGEGGYTF. The CDR3, as DNA: TGTGCCAGCAGCGCCAGATCAGGGGAAGGTGGCTACACCTTC.

The table lists this clonotype with a few counts. The chain couples TRBV20-1 to TRBJ2-3, with 8 bases fitting TRBD2. The germline gives CDR1 DFQATT, CDR2 SNEGSKA (reference sequence). This CDR3 comprises 16 residues. V shed 4 bases and J 0 bases; nucleotides not matched to a gene: 9. Here the CDR3 DNA reads TGCAGTGCTACTAACAGGCGGGGGGACAGCACAGATACGCAGTATTTT. This gives the protein CSATNRRGDSTDTQYF.

The gene calls are TRBV15 and TRBJ2-7; 8 bases align to TRBD1. The CDR3 is 14 amino acids. Germline values: CDR1 LNHNV, CDR2 YYDKDF (reference sequence). V was clipped by 1 base and J by 3 bases; unmatched bases: 2. CDR3 sequence reads: CATSRGTGGYEQYF. In nucleotides, the CDR3 is TGTGCCACCAGCAGAGGAACAGGGGGCTACGAGCAGTACTTC. The variable domain in full, with the rest retrieved from reference TRBV15 and TRBJ2-7, is DAMVIQNPRYQVTQFGKPVTLSCSQTLNHNVMYWYQQKSSQAPKLLFHYYDKDFNNEADTPDNFQSRRPNTSFCFLDIRSPGLGDTAMYLCATSRGTGGYEQYFGPGTRLTVT.

This clonotype was counted only a few times. The chain employs TRBV7-3 and TRBJ2-2; the D gene is possibly TRBD1 (6 bases). The CDR3 extends over 15 amino acids. CDR1 and CDR2 (germline): SGHTA, FQGTGA. V was clipped by 7 bases and J by 2 bases, with 14 bases between them. The CDR3 DNA sequence: TGTGCCAGCAAGGGATGGGGGCAAAACACCGGGGAGCTGTTTTTT. It codes for CASKGWGQNTGELFF.

This chain uses TRBV6-1 with TRBJ1-1, with D perhaps matching TRBD1 (5 bases). Germline values: CDR1 MNHNS, CDR2 SASEGT. V was shortened by 2 bases and J by 0 bases, with 13 bases between the two germline ends. The CDR3 loop spans 16 amino acids. This CDR3 is CASSEKIDRLNTEAFF. Here the CDR3 DNA reads TGTGCCAGCAGTGAAAAAATTGACAGATTGAACACTGAAGCTTTCTTT.

This clonotype appeared a few times. The chain is built from TRBV4-3 and TRBJ1-3; D is perhaps TRBD1 (6 bases). Per the germline V gene, CDR1 is LGHNA and CDR2 is YSLEER. The CDR3 has 19 residues. Trimming removed 1 base from V and 0 bases from J, with 19 bases in between. In nucleotides, the CDR3 is TGCGCCAGCAGCCAAGTGGTCTATCTTACAGGGAGCTCTGGAAACACCATATATTTT. It specifies CASSQVVYLTGSSGNTIYF.

This clonotype was detected a few times. The chain links TRBV3-1 to TRBJ2-1; D gene uncertain. V lost 0 bases and J 7 bases, leaving 7 bases between the germline ends. The CDR3 is 13 residues long. CDR1 is LGHDT and CDR2 is YNNKEL in the germline V gene (reference sequence). Here the CDR3 DNA reads TGTGCCAGCAGCCAAGAGGGCGATAATGAGCAGTTCTTC. As protein: CASSQEGDNEQFF.

The rearrangement uses TRBV3-1 and TRBJ2-4; 12 nucleotides line up with TRBD2. Germline V lookup: CDR1 LGHDT, CDR2 YNNKEL (reference sequence). This CDR3 comprises 16 residues. V shed 4 bases, J shed 0 bases, and the junction held 1 base outside the gene matches. The CDR3 DNA follows: TGTGCCAGCAGCCCGGGACTAGCGGGAGCCAAAAACATTCAGTACTTC. Encoded protein: CASSPGLAGAKNIQYF.

J is TRBJ1-2 and V is TRBV3-1; TRBD1 matches 8 bases. Trimming cost V 4 bases and J 8 bases; bases outside gene matches: 3. The CDR3 has 12 amino acids. Germline CDR1 LGHDT, CDR2 YNNKEL (reference sequence). CDR3 in amino acids: CASSRTGRGYTF. The CDR3 nucleotides read TGTGCCAGCAGCCGGACAGGGAGGGGCTACACCTTC.

The CDR3 reads CASRRDPGAGEQYF. CDR3 nucleotide sequence: TGTGCCAGCAGAAGGGACCCCGGGGCCGGCGAGCAGTACTTC. The chain joins TRBV6-1 to TRBJ2-7; D may match TRBD1 or TRBD2 (5 bases each). The germline V gene has CDR1 MNHNS and CDR2 SASEGT. Trimming left V 6 bases short and J 6 bases short, with 18 bases between. The CDR3 length is 14 residues.

This chain joins TRBV6-6 and TRBJ1-5; tentative D call: TRBD1 (5 bases). Germline V gene sequence: CDR1 MNHNY, CDR2 SVGAGI (reference sequence). CDR3 length: 16 amino acids. The ends were cut back, 0 bases at V and 3 bases at J, with 12 bases in the middle. The CDR3 region is CASSYSNSGNNQPQHF. The CDR3 region has the DNA TGTGCCAGCAGTTACTCGAATTCAGGGAACAATCAGCCCCAGCATTTT.

This clonotype occurred a few times. The V and J genes are TRBV7-2 and TRBJ1-3, with D possibly being TRBD1 (5 bases). CDR3 size: 14 residues. V lost 4 bases to trimming and J lost 2 bases, with 9 bases between them. Germline assignment: CDR1 SGHTA and CDR2 FQGNSA. DNA of the CDR3: TGTGCCAGCAGCTCAGGACATCCTGGAAACACCATATATTTT. Its translation is CASSSGHPGNTIYF.

The V gene is TRBV6-6, the J gene TRBJ2-3; 9 bases are shared with TRBD1. The V gene end was trimmed by 5 bases and the J gene end by 3 bases; junction bases not matched to a gene: 12. The length of the CDR3 is 17 residues. Germline V CDR1 and CDR2: MNHNY, SVGAGI (reference sequence). The CDR3, as DNA: TGTGCCAGCAGTCCACCTCGACAGGGGGTATGGACAGATACGCAGTATTTT. Residues: CASSPPRQGVWTDTQYF.

The chain has TRBV9 and TRBJ2-5; TRBD1 aligns across 8 bases. Germline CDR1 is SGDLS and CDR2 is YYNGEE. The J segment lost 4 bases and the V segment lost 1 base, leaving 9 bases of the junction unmatched. This CDR3 has 16 amino acids. The CDR3 loop reads CASSVQGAISGETQYF. CDR3 nucleotides: TGTGCCAGCAGCGTACAGGGGGCCATCTCAGGAGAGACCCAGTACTTC.

The rearrangement joins TRBV5-5 to TRBJ2-7, with D unclear. The CDR3 totals 11 residues. Germline values: CDR1 SGHKS, CDR2 YYEKEE (reference sequence). Between the trimmed V and J ends, which lost 2 bases and 5 bases, there was a span of 5 bases. The CDR3 sequence is CASSFRDEQYF. CDR3 in DNA: TGTGCCAGCAGCTTTAGGGACGAGCAGTACTTC.

This clonotype came up a few times. V and J are TRBV6-1 and TRBJ2-1; D is uncertain. Deletions cut 0 bases from V and 0 bases from J, with 9 bases between. This CDR3 comprises 16 residues. Germline CDR1 and CDR2: MNHNS and SASEGT. CDR3 DNA: TGTGCCAGCAGTGAAGCGAAAGGGAACTCCTACAATGAGCAGTTCTTC. Amino acids: CASSEAKGNSYNEQFF.

CDR3 region: CASRPRGGVTEAFF. As DNA, the CDR3 is TGTGCCAGCAGACCAAGGGGGGGCGTCACTGAAGCTTTCTTT. The genes are TRBV6-5 and TRBJ1-1, with D possibly being TRBD1 (6 bases). Trimming cost V 6 bases and J 4 bases, with 15 bases left between them. Germline V CDR1 and CDR2: MNHEY, SVGAGI. The CDR3 loop spans 14 amino acids.